This TCR beta chain was obtained from a study of T-cell reconstitution after alpha-beta-depleted transplantation in children. V was trimmed by 0 bases and J by 3 bases, leaving 7 bases between them. The CDR3 runs 13 residues. In germline, CDR1 is SGHRS, CDR2 YFSETQ. This sample's TCRbeta library carried unique molecular identifier barcodes. TCRdb used MiXCR to reprocess the PCR reads, holding one entry per CDR3 protein. The sample has approximately 500,000 distinct CDR3 sequences, over 25% seen once; the top ten hold just over 35%. Broader study findings: Recipient T cells and thymic progenitors that survived were the source of the high TCRbeta diversity seen at day 60 in some patients. A year post-transplant, T-cell counts and diversity derived mostly from newly produced T cells.

This clonotype occurred many times. The antigen is undetermined. The chain uses TRBV5-1 and TRBJ2-7; D is unclear. This TCR was sampled from a boy in the first two years of life with Wiskott-Aldrich syndrome, due to receive a stem cell transplant. The sample consisted of PBMCs, taken before TCRalphabeta/CD19-depleted stem cell transplant. The CDR3 region is CASSLVPGYEQYF. As DNA, the CDR3 is TGCGCCAGCAGCTTGGTCCCAGGCTACGAGCAGTACTTC.